The clone carrying this T cell receptor (beta chain) was seen only once. This sample was included in a study of cytomegalovirus exposure and HLA in healthy donors. The CDR3 extends over 13 amino acids. Germline CDR1 is SEHNR and CDR2 is FQNEAQ (reference sequence). V dropped 4 bases and J dropped 7 bases, with 10 bases sitting between them. Primers for the PCR totalled 60 Vbeta and 13 Jbeta. Clones were sequenced by immunoSEQ multiplex PCR, and TCRdb holds only the in-frame ones, with some missing. The repertoire holds 200,000 to 250,000 clones, with around 89% as singletons. The chain uses TRBV7-9 and TRBJ1-4, with a weak D call TRBD1 (5 bases). The TCR sequence derives from a woman under 30 in good health and CMV-seronegative. The sequenced material came from PBMCs. The CDR3 DNA reads TGTGCCAGCAGCTCAAAGACAGTTGAAAAACTGTTTTTT. This translates into CASSSKTVEKLFF.